This entry lists 29 T cell receptor beta chains sequenced from one sample in a study of blood T cell repertoires in COVID-19. The method was immunoSEQ multiplex PCR; TCRdb's version includes in-frame clones alone and lacks a portion of them. The table has fewer than 200,000 clones, about 86% seen once. Sequencing was done on a sample of peripheral blood. Source of these receptors: a man in his 70s with active or convalescent COVID-19.

The chain combines TRBV5-1 with TRBJ1-1; D possibly corresponds to TRBD1 (5 bases). This CDR3 has 15 amino acids. V lost 2 bases to trimming and J lost 5 bases, with 16 bases between them. Germline values: CDR1 SGHRS, CDR2 YFSETQ. CDR3 protein: CASSLQPLGGTEAFF. CDR3 sequence (DNA): TGCGCCAGCAGCTTACAACCTTTGGGGGGGACTGAAGCTTTCTTT.

The rearrangement joins TRBV5-4 to TRBJ2-2; TRBD1 aligns across 9 bases. CDR3 length: 14 residues. J lost 13 bases, V lost 4 bases, and 11 bases had no gene match. From germline, CDR1 is SGHNT and CDR2 YYREEE (reference sequence). The CDR3 sequence is CASSVRQGERRLFF. Here the CDR3 DNA reads TGTGCCAGCAGCGTTAGACAGGGGGAAAGGCGGCTGTTTTTT.

This CDR3 reads CASSLTVNYGYTF. The CDR3 nucleotides read TGTGCCAGCAGCCTCACAGTTAACTATGGCTACACCTTC. V is TRBV6-5 and J is TRBJ1-2; D not resolved. Trimming removed 6 bases from V and 1 base from J, with 9 bases in between. Per germline, CDR1 MNHEY and CDR2 SVGAGI. This CDR3 is 13 amino acids long.

The V and J genes are TRBV3-1 (or the pseudogene TRBV3-2) and TRBJ2-1, with 9 bases identical to TRBD1. The CDR3 extends over 17 amino acids. The V gene end was trimmed by 0 bases and the J gene end by 3 bases; junction bases not matched to a gene: 6. Germline-derived CDR1 and CDR2 are LGHDT and YNNKEL (reference sequence). The CDR3: CASSQDRGQGLYNEQFF. The CDR3 region has the DNA TGTGCCAGCAGCCAAGATCGGGGACAGGGACTCTACAATGAGCAGTTCTTC.

The CDR3 DNA follows: TGTGCCAGCAGCTTAGCCAGGCCCGGGGAGCTGTTTTTT. This encodes CASSLARPGELFF. The chain has TRBV7-8 and TRBJ2-2; the D is unclear. CDR3 length: 13 amino acids. The ends were cut back, 0 bases at V and 6 bases at J, with 5 bases in the middle. CDR1 and CDR2 (germline): SGHVS, FQNEAQ.

V usage is TRBV9 and J usage is TRBJ2-3, with 13 positions matching TRBD2. After removal of 0 bases from V and 4 bases from J, the junction contained 8 bases not matched to a gene. The CDR3 totals 18 residues. The germline V gene encodes CDR1 SGDLS and CDR2 YYNGEE. The CDR3: CASSVAGTSGTHSDTQYF. CDR3 nucleotides: TGTGCCAGCAGCGTAGCCGGGACTAGCGGGACACACTCAGATACGCAGTATTTT.

This clone turned up a few times. The V and J genes are TRBV14 and TRBJ2-2; D is possibly TRBD1 (6 bases). This CDR3 comprises 15 residues. Germline values: CDR1 SGHDN, CDR2 FVKESK. Trimming shortened V by 5 bases and J by 6 bases, and 16 bases separated the two germline ends. The CDR3 reads CASSYGQFKAGELFF. CDR3 coding DNA: TGTGCCAGCAGCTACGGACAGTTTAAGGCCGGGGAGCTGTTTTTT.

J is TRBJ2-5 and V is TRBV6-1; D perhaps matches TRBD1 (5 bases). This CDR3 has 15 amino acids. Trimming left V 2 bases short and J 5 bases short, with 15 bases between. Germline V CDR1 and CDR2: MNHNS, SASEGT. The CDR3 reads CASSEMGQGSETQYF. CDR3 DNA: TGTGCCAGCAGTGAAATGGGGCAGGGAAGCGAGACCCAGTACTTC.

This chain connects TRBV27 to TRBJ2-7; D not resolved. The CDR3 loop spans 13 amino acids. Deletions cut 6 bases from V and 6 bases from J, with 15 bases between. Germline V gives CDR1 MNHEY, CDR2 SMNVEV (reference sequence). The CDR3 DNA reads as TGTGCCAGCAGGCTAGATTTATTGGGCGAGCAGTACTTC. Amino acids: CASRLDLLGEQYF.

The chain has TRBV18 and TRBJ2-3; 8 bases fit TRBD1. In germline, CDR1 is KGHSH, CDR2 LQKENI. With 6 bases clipped from V and 1 base from J, the junction kept 3 bases outside the gene matches. This CDR3 comprises 14 residues. The CDR3 here is CASSPTGGTDTQYF. The CDR3 bases are TGTGCCAGCTCGCCGACAGGGGGCACAGATACGCAGTATTTT.

This clone occurred a few times. The chain recombines TRBV5-6 with TRBJ2-6; D is ambiguous. In germline, CDR1 is SGHDT, CDR2 YYEEEE. With 4 bases removed from V and 0 bases from J, the gap between germline ends came to 8 bases. There are 15 residues in the CDR3. For the CDR3, the DNA is TGTGCCAGCAGCCCTGTTCCCTCTGGGGCCAACGTCCTGACTTTC. Amino acid sequence: CASSPVPSGANVLTF.

The chain recombines TRBV19 with TRBJ2-1, with 8 nucleotides matching TRBD2. Per germline, CDR1 LNHDA and CDR2 SQIVND (reference sequence). The CDR3 loop spans 17 amino acids. The V segment lost 1 base and the J segment 1 base; nucleotides outside the gene matches: 6. CDR3 sequence: CASSIAGGRSSYNEQFF. DNA of the CDR3: TGTGCCAGTAGTATAGCGGGGGGGCGGTCGTCCTACAATGAGCAGTTCTTC. Supplemented by reference TRBV19 and TRBJ2-1, the full variable domain reads DGGITQSPKYLFRKEGQNVTLSCEQNLNHDAMYWYRQDPGQGLRLIYYSQIVNDFQKGDIAEGYSVSREKKESFPLTVTSAQKNPTAFYLCASSIAGGRSSYNEQFFGPGTRLTVL.

The V call is TRBV6-5, the J call TRBJ2-1, with TRBD1 as a possible D gene (5 bases). Germline CDR1 and CDR2: MNHEY and SVGAGI. The V end was cut by 4 bases, the J end by 12 bases, with 22 bases between. CDR3 length equals 15 residues. For the CDR3, the DNA is TGTGCCAGCAGTTCCATCTCGGACATTTCGTACGGGCAGTTCTTC. Translated: CASSSISDISYGQFF.

This sequence joins TRBV3-1 (or the pseudogene TRBV3-2) and TRBJ2-7; 11 bases line up with TRBD2. The germline gives CDR1 LGHDT, CDR2 YNNKEL (reference sequence). The length of the CDR3 is 14 residues. J lost 3 bases, V lost 4 bases, and 2 bases had no gene match. CDR3 in amino acids: CASSRGTSGYEQYF. For the CDR3, the DNA is TGTGCCAGCAGCCGGGGGACTAGCGGCTACGAGCAGTACTTC.

The chain is built from TRBV6-5 and TRBJ2-1; 7 bases align to TRBD1. J was trimmed by 4 bases and V by 7 bases; bases with no gene match: 10. The CDR3 consists of 15 residues. Germline V gene sequence: CDR1 MNHEY, CDR2 SVGAGI. CDR3 in DNA: TGTGCCAGCAAGGGGGCGGCTTCGGGTTACAATGAGCAGTTCTTC. Encoded protein: CASKGAASGYNEQFF.

The chain employs TRBV6-1 and TRBJ1-2, with unresolved D. The CDR3 extends over 15 amino acids. Germline-derived CDR1 and CDR2 are MNHNS and SASEGT. The V and J ends lost 1 base and 5 bases respectively, with 14 bases between them. The CDR3: CASSEGSGLWYGYTF. The CDR3 DNA is TGTGCCAGCAGTGAAGGTTCAGGCCTATGGTATGGCTACACCTTC.

This chain connects TRBV12-5 to TRBJ2-3, with 12 bases matching TRBD1. CDR3 length: 18 amino acids. V lost 6 bases, J lost 1 base, and 11 bases stayed unmatched. Germline CDR1 and CDR2: LGHNT and FRNRAP. In DNA, the CDR3 is TGTGCTAGTGGGAGGGGACAGGGGGCTCTAGCGGGCACAGATACGCAGTATTTT. It is translated as CASGRGQGALAGTDTQYF.

V gene TRBV19 combines with J gene TRBJ1-5, with D possibly TRBD1 on 5 matching bases. Per the germline V gene, CDR1 is LNHDA and CDR2 is SQIVND (reference sequence). The CDR3 sequence is 17 residues long. Trimming pared 3 bases from V and 5 bases from J, leaving 20 bases between. CDR3 nucleotides: TGTGCCAGTAGTATGGTCAAGGGGTCCTACCAAGATCAGCCCCAGCATTTT. Protein: CASSMVKGSYQDQPQHF.

The rearrangement uses TRBV28 and TRBJ2-3; D gene unclear. The CDR3 spans 14 residues. Trimming removed 7 bases from V and 3 bases from J, with 14 bases in between. In germline, CDR1 is MDHEN, CDR2 SYDVKM. DNA for the CDR3: TGTGCCAGCACCCGCCAGGCCGGTACAGATACGCAGTATTTT. It is translated as CASTRQAGTDTQYF.

This clone was seen once. The chain couples TRBV7-2 to TRBJ2-1; 12 nucleotides agree with TRBD1. Germline loops: CDR1 SGHTA, CDR2 FQGNSA. V trimming: 6 bases; J trimming: 6 bases; junction bases outside the gene matches: 12. The CDR3 is made up of 17 amino acids. Here the CDR3 DNA reads TGTGCCAGCAGTTTTACCTCCGGGACAGGGGGCATCAATGAGCAGTTCTTC. It yields the protein CASSFTSGTGGINEQFF.

This chain connects TRBV6-2 or TRBV6-3 to TRBJ1-2, with D maybe TRBD1 (5 bases). This CDR3 is 15 amino acids long. The germline V gene encodes CDR1 MNHEY and CDR2 SVGEGT. Trimming took off 6 bases at V and 3 bases at J, with 17 bases between the two ends. CDR3 sequence (DNA): TGTGCCAGCAGCCCGGGGGGGGGAGAAGACTATGGCTACACCTTC. Translating gives CASSPGGGEDYGYTF.

This clone has just one count. The CDR3 sequence is CASSQTEGRGTSGVYNEQFF. The CDR3 DNA reads as TGTGCCAGCAGCCAAACCGAGGGGAGAGGGACTAGCGGGGTGTACAATGAGCAGTTCTTC. V gene TRBV6-2 or TRBV6-3 combines with J gene TRBJ2-1; TRBD2 agrees at 13 bases. The CDR3 sequence is 20 residues long. Germline V gives CDR1 MNHEY, CDR2 SVGEGT. The trim removed 6 bases at V and 4 bases at J, leaving 18 bases unmatched.

This clone was counted between two and nine times. The V and J genes are TRBV7-2 and TRBJ2-7; weak D call: TRBD1 (6 bases). The CDR3 loop spans 12 amino acids. V was cut by 6 bases and J by 2 bases, with 8 bases left in between. The germline V gene encodes CDR1 SGHTA and CDR2 FQGNSA. In DNA form, the CDR3 reads TGTGCCAGCAGGGGACAACCCTACGAGCAGTACTTC. Translating gives CASRGQPYEQYF.

V usage is TRBV7-9 and J usage is TRBJ1-6; 8 bases align to TRBD1. This CDR3 has 15 amino acids. The ends lost 4 bases at V and 10 bases at J; junction bases unmatched: 9. From germline, CDR1 is SEHNR and CDR2 FQNEAQ (reference sequence). The CDR3 coding sequence is TGTGCCAGCAGCTCGATCTCAGGGGGCAGGTCACCCCTCCACTTT. Translation: CASSSISGGRSPLHF.

This clone appeared a few times. The V call is TRBV24-1, the J call TRBJ2-5; a weak D match, TRBD1 (6 bases). This CDR3 has 13 amino acids. The V end was cut by 7 bases, the J end by 1 base, with 9 bases between. CDR1 and CDR2 (germline): KGHDR, SFDVKD. The chain's CDR3 is CATRGRGQETQYF. The DNA for the CDR3 is TGTGCCACCAGGGGCAGGGGCCAAGAGACCCAGTACTTC.

The CDR3 reads CASSPGTGPYGYTF. CDR3 DNA sequence: TGTGCCAGCAGCCCCGGGACAGGACCATATGGCTACACCTTC. This chain joins TRBV7-9 and TRBJ1-2, with 8 nucleotides matching TRBD1. The V segment lost 5 bases and the J segment 5 bases; nucleotides outside the gene matches: 7. CDR1 SEHNR and CDR2 FQNEAQ come from the germline V gene (reference sequence). There are 14 residues in the CDR3.

This clone was recorded once. The CDR3, as DNA: TGTGCCAGCAGTCTCCTGAGGAGCTCCTACGAGCAGTACTTC. It translates to CASSLLRSSYEQYF. V is TRBV27 and J is TRBJ2-7; D not certain. Trimming left V 5 bases short and J 0 bases short, with 11 bases between. Germline lookup yields CDR1 MNHEY and CDR2 SMNVEV (reference sequence). This CDR3 region has 14 residues.

The V call is TRBV2, the J call TRBJ2-1; D unresolved. V dropped 7 bases and J dropped 2 bases, with 15 bases sitting between them. Looked up from germline, CDR1 is SNHLY and CDR2 is FYNNEI. The CDR3 runs 15 residues. The CDR3 loop reads CASTYTKGTYNEQFF. The CDR3 region has the DNA TGTGCCAGCACTTATACTAAAGGTACCTACAATGAGCAGTTCTTC.

This chain uses TRBV11-2 with TRBJ2-7; 9 bases match TRBD1. Germline lookup yields CDR1 SGHAT and CDR2 FQNNGV. V shed 0 bases, J shed 2 bases, and the junction held 17 bases outside the gene matches. The CDR3 is 20 amino acids. Here the CDR3 reads CASSLEFVWGNRGPAYEQYF. DNA of the CDR3: TGTGCCAGCAGCTTAGAGTTCGTGTGGGGGAACAGGGGGCCCGCCTACGAGCAGTACTTC.